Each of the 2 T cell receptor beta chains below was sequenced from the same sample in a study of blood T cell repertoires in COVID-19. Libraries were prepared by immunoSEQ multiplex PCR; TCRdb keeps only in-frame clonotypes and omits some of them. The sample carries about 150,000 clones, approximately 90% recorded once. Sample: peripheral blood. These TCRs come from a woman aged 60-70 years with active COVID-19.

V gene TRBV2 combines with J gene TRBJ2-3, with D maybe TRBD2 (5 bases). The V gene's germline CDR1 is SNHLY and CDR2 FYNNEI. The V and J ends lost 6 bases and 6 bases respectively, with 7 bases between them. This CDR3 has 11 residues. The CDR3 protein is CASRREDTQYF. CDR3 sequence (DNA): TGTGCCAGCAGAAGGGAGGATACGCAGTATTTT.

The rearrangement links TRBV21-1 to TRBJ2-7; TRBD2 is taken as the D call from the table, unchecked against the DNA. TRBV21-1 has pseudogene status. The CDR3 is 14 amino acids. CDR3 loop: CASGLAEISYEQYF. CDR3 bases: TGTGCCAGCGGACTAGCGGAAATCTCCTACGAGCAGTACTTC.